The 9 T cell receptor beta chains below were found in one sample sequenced in a study of human T cells and chemical hapten exposure. One entry per CDR3 protein results from TCRdb running MiXCR on the RACE reads. The sample consists of 370,000 or so distinct CDR3 sequences, around 4.8% of them appearing once. The sample's time point: patch test 1, 2 weeks after DPC sensitization. The treatment was: therapeutic diphenylcyclopropenone sensitization with weekly scalp DPC. The sample was whole blood, taken in connection with sensitization to the hapten diphenylcyclopropenone (DPC). The source is a woman in her fifties or sixties with alopecia areata. Some clones in this sample may be carry-over from other donors' samples.

This clonotype was picked up many times. The J gene is TRBJ1-2, the V gene TRBV19; D is undetermined. The CDR3 covers 13 residues. The V and J ends lost 2 bases and 8 bases respectively, with 12 bases between them. The V gene's germline CDR1 is LNHDA and CDR2 SQIVND (reference sequence). This CDR3 reads CASSINAGFGYTF. The CDR3, as DNA: TGTGCCAGTAGTATAAACGCGGGGTTCGGCTACACCTTC. The complete variable domain, with remaining parts taken from reference TRBV19 and TRBJ1-2, reads DGGITQSPKYLFRKEGQNVTLSCEQNLNHDAMYWYRQDPGQGLRLIYYSQIVNDFQKGDIAEGYSVSREKKESFPLTVTSAQKNPTAFYLCASSINAGFGYTFGSGTRLTVV.

In its sample, this clonotype was seen many times. The chain employs TRBV6-1 and TRBJ1-2; unclear D gene. V was pared by 10 bases and J by 0 bases, with 12 bases between. This CDR3 region has 13 residues. Germline loops: CDR1 MNHNS, CDR2 SASEGT. CDR3 loop: CATRFGSNYGYTF. Written as DNA, the CDR3 is TGTGCCACTCGCTTCGGGTCTAACTATGGCTACACCTTC.

V usage is TRBV27 and J usage is TRBJ2-4, with D unclear. V gave up 8 bases and J gave up 0 bases, with 8 bases separating them. The CDR3 sequence is 13 residues long. The germline CDR1 and CDR2 sequences are MNHEY and SMNVEV (reference sequence). The CDR3 DNA reads as TGTGCCAGCGGCGCCCAAGCCAAAAACATTCAGTACTTC. This codes for CASGAQAKNIQYF.

This clonotype showed up many times. J is TRBJ2-7 and V is TRBV15; D is possibly TRBD1 (5 bases). Germline loops: CDR1 LNHNV, CDR2 YYDKDF (reference sequence). This CDR3 has 13 residues. V was pared by 5 bases and J by 5 bases, with 13 bases between. CDR3 nucleotide sequence: TGTGCCACCAGCCCTCCAGGGCACCACGAGCAGTACTTC. As protein: CATSPPGHHEQYF.

The rearrangement joins TRBV20-1 to TRBJ2-7; D might be TRBD1 (6 bases). The CDR3 spans 18 residues. Trimming took 2 bases from V and 4 from J, leaving 27 bases between them. Germline V gene lookup returns CDR1 DFQATT and CDR2 SNEGSKA (reference sequence). The CDR3 is CSARMGAGQRFGGYEQYF. The CDR3 DNA reads as TGCAGTGCTAGAATGGGGGCTGGACAGAGGTTTGGAGGTTACGAGCAGTACTTC.

This clonotype was observed a handful of times. The rearrangement links TRBV6-5 to TRBJ1-1, with D perhaps matching TRBD1 (6 bases). The CDR3 totals 15 residues. Germline-derived CDR1 and CDR2 are MNHEY and SVGAGI. V gave up 0 bases and J gave up 1 base, with 9 bases separating them. The CDR3 bases are TGTGCCAGCAGTTACTCAACAGGGCCGAACACTGAAGCTTTCTTT. It is translated as CASSYSTGPNTEAFF.

V and J are TRBV6-6 and TRBJ1-6; 9 bases align to TRBD1. The CDR3 runs 14 residues. V trimming: 5 bases; J trimming: 8 bases; junction bases outside the gene matches: 4. CDR1 is MNHNY, CDR2 SVGAGI, per germline (reference sequence). CDR3 DNA sequence: TGTGCCAGCAGTCCCCGGGACAGGGATTCACCCCTCCACTTT. This codes for CASSPRDRDSPLHF.

This clonotype was picked up many times. This chain links TRBV5-1 with TRBJ2-4; the D is unclear. Trimming removed 1 base from V and 4 bases from J, with 9 bases in between. Germline V lookup: CDR1 SGHRS, CDR2 YFSETQ. This CDR3 region has 14 residues. The CDR3 DNA follows: TGCGCCAGCAGCTTGACAGCTCTAAAAAACATTCAGTACTTC. It translates to CASSLTALKNIQYF.

This clonotype was seen repeatedly, ten times or more. This chain's CDR3 is CASSSLPGDEQFF. In DNA, the CDR3 is TGTGCCAGCAGCTCCCTGCCGGGGGATGAGCAGTTCTTC. The J gene is TRBJ2-1, the V gene TRBV5-4; the D gene is possibly TRBD2 (6 bases). Germline V gene data show CDR1 as SGHNT and CDR2 as YYREEE (reference sequence). The CDR3 contains 13 residues. The V end was cut by 3 bases, the J end by 8 bases, with 12 bases between.